The rows below give T cell receptor beta chains drawn from one sample of a study of Tregs in tolerant kidney transplant recipients. The method was immunoSEQ multiplex PCR; TCRdb's version includes in-frame clones alone and lacks a portion of them. The sample contains some 110,000 clones, roughly 92% of which appear only once. Sequenced material: CD4+ T cells from blood. The receptor set was obtained from a human donor in good health. The CDR3 runs from the conserved cysteine through the conserved F or W. D genes are given only for firm matches. The listing skips clone size in some rows; elsewhere it reads once, few, many or a size class.

clone_size: once
d_call: .
v_call: TRBV18
cdr3_length: 10
j_call: TRBJ1-2
cdr3_aa: CASSPSRADF
cdr3_nt: TGTGCCAGCTCACCATCCCGCGCGGATTTC

clone_size: .
d_call: .
v_call: TRBV25-1
cdr3_length: 14
j_call: TRBJ1-1
cdr3_aa: CASSEFGETSEAFF
cdr3_nt: TGTGCCAGCAGTGAATTCGGTGAAACCTCCGAAGCTTTCTTT

clone_size: .
d_call: .
v_call: TRBV6-1
cdr3_length: 14
j_call: TRBJ2-7
cdr3_aa: CASSFDLLTYEQYF
cdr3_nt: TGTGCCAGCAGTTTTGATTTACTCACCTACGAGCAGTACTTC

clone_size: .
d_call: TRBD2
v_call: TRBV5-8
cdr3_length: 15
j_call: TRBJ2-1
cdr3_aa: CASSTGTSGYNEQFF
cdr3_nt: TGTGCCAGCAGCACGGGGACTAGCGGCTACAATGAGCAGTTCTTC

clone_size: once
d_call: TRBD1
v_call: TRBV15
cdr3_length: 15
j_call: TRBJ2-7
cdr3_aa: CATSRDRGHSYEQYF
cdr3_nt: TGTGCCACCAGCAGAGACAGGGGGCACTCCTACGAGCAGTACTTC

clone_size: .
d_call: TRBD2
v_call: TRBV2
cdr3_length: 17
j_call: TRBJ2-2
cdr3_aa: CASRKESGAKNTGELFF
cdr3_nt: TGTGCCAGCAGAAAAGAGAGCGGGGCCAAGAACACCGGGGAGCTGTTTTTT

clone_size: .
d_call: TRBD1
v_call: TRBV19
cdr3_length: 16
j_call: TRBJ2-7
cdr3_aa: CASSTLTGRRSYEQYF
cdr3_nt: TGTGCCAGTAGTACCCTGACAGGGAGAAGGTCCTACGAGCAGTACTTC

clone_size: once
d_call: .
v_call: TRBV11-3
cdr3_length: 13
j_call: TRBJ2-1
cdr3_aa: CASSIYLGGGQFF
cdr3_nt: TGTGCCAGCAGCATTTATCTTGGAGGGGGGCAGTTCTTC

clone_size: .
d_call: .
v_call: TRBV5-6
cdr3_length: 16
j_call: TRBJ1-6
cdr3_aa: CASTPKASSYNSPLHF
cdr3_nt: TGTGCCAGCACTCCGAAGGCGAGCTCCTATAATTCACCCCTCCACTTT

clone_size: .
d_call: TRBD1
v_call: TRBV2
cdr3_length: 19
j_call: TRBJ1-1
cdr3_aa: CASPNPRADRENGNSEAFF
cdr3_nt: TGTGCCAGCCCGAACCCAAGGGCGGACAGGGAGAACGGTAACTCAGAAGCTTTCTTT

clone_size: .
d_call: .
v_call: TRBV7-6
cdr3_length: 13
j_call: TRBJ2-7
cdr3_aa: CASSLDGSYEQYF
cdr3_nt: TGTGCCAGCAGCTTGGACGGCTCCTACGAGCAGTACTTC

clone_size: .
d_call: TRBD1
v_call: TRBV5-1
cdr3_length: 14
j_call: TRBJ1-1
cdr3_aa: CASSLPTGGGEAFF
cdr3_nt: TGCGCCAGCAGCCTTCCGACAGGGGGCGGTGAAGCTTTCTTT

clone_size: once
d_call: .
v_call: TRBV12-1
cdr3_length: 12
j_call: TRBJ2-7
cdr3_aa: CASSPRGGEQYF
cdr3_nt: TGTGCCAGCAGCCCCCGTGGGGGGGAGCAGTACTTC

clone_size: .
d_call: TRBD1
v_call: TRBV7-2
cdr3_length: 16
j_call: TRBJ2-2
cdr3_aa: CASSLYRTGGTGELFF
cdr3_nt: TGTGCCAGCAGCTTATATCGGACAGGGGGCACCGGGGAGCTGTTTTTT

clone_size: .
d_call: .
v_call: TRBV7-2
cdr3_length: 13
j_call: TRBJ1-5
cdr3_aa: CASSLDPNQPQHF
cdr3_nt: TGTGCCAGCAGCTTAGACCCAAATCAGCCCCAGCATTTT

clone_size: .
d_call: TRBD2
v_call: TRBV5-4
cdr3_length: 17
j_call: TRBJ2-1
cdr3_aa: CASSNVAGASSYNEQFF
cdr3_nt: TGTGCCAGCAGCAATGTAGCGGGGGCGAGCTCCTACAATGAGCAGTTCTTC

clone_size: few
d_call: .
v_call: TRBV27
cdr3_length: 12
j_call: TRBJ1-6
cdr3_aa: CASGGWGSPLHF
cdr3_nt: TGTGCCAGCGGCGGGTGGGGTTCACCCCTCCACTTT

clone_size: once
d_call: .
v_call: TRBV10-1
cdr3_length: 14
j_call: TRBJ2-3
cdr3_aa: CASSGPPLRGTQYF
cdr3_nt: TGCGCCAGCAGTGGCCCCCCACTGCGCGGGACGCAGTATTTT

clone_size: .
d_call: .
v_call: TRBV25-1
cdr3_length: 14
j_call: TRBJ2-2
cdr3_aa: CASSGRWNTGELFF
cdr3_nt: TGTGCCAGTTCGGGACGGTGGAACACCGGGGAGCTGTTTTTT

clone_size: .
d_call: .
v_call: TRBV27
cdr3_length: 11
j_call: TRBJ1-2
cdr3_aa: CASRGVRGYTF
cdr3_nt: TGTGCCAGCAGGGGGGTTCGGGGCTACACCTTC

clone_size: once
d_call: .
v_call: TRBV9
cdr3_length: 14
j_call: TRBJ2-1
cdr3_aa: CASSVGGPSDEQFF
cdr3_nt: TGTGCCAGCAGCGTAGGAGGTCCGAGCGATGAGCAGTTCTTC

clone_size: once
d_call: TRBD2
v_call: TRBV19
cdr3_length: 16
j_call: TRBJ2-1
cdr3_aa: CASSIRREGSYNEQFF
cdr3_nt: TGTGCCAGTAGTATTAGGCGGGAGGGCTCCTACAATGAGCAGTTCTTC

clone_size: .
d_call: .
v_call: TRBV7-9
cdr3_length: 15
j_call: TRBJ1-1
cdr3_aa: CASLRAEGMNTEAFF
cdr3_nt: TGTGCCAGCCTCAGGGCAGAAGGCATGAACACTGAAGCTTTCTTT

clone_size: once
d_call: .
v_call: TRBV6-6
cdr3_length: 14
j_call: TRBJ1-2
cdr3_aa: CASKFDSISYGYTF
cdr3_nt: TGTGCCAGCAAATTTGACAGTATTAGCTATGGCTACACCTTC

clone_size: .
d_call: .
v_call: TRBV19
cdr3_length: 15
j_call: TRBJ1-2
cdr3_aa: CASKTGPQVDYGYTF
cdr3_nt: TGTGCCAGTAAAACAGGGCCACAAGTTGACTATGGCTACACCTTC

clone_size: .
d_call: .
v_call: TRBV5-1
cdr3_length: 12
j_call: TRBJ2-5
cdr3_aa: CASSLNWETQYF
cdr3_nt: TGCGCCAGCAGCTTGAATTGGGAGACCCAGTACTTC

clone_size: .
d_call: .
v_call: TRBV4-1
cdr3_length: 13
j_call: TRBJ2-7
cdr3_aa: CASSHAISYEQYF
cdr3_nt: TGCGCCAGCAGCCACGCGATTTCCTACGAGCAGTACTTC

clone_size: .
d_call: .
v_call: TRBV27
cdr3_length: 14
j_call: TRBJ2-4
cdr3_aa: CASRPRAPTNIQYF
cdr3_nt: TGTGCCAGCAGACCCCGGGCCCCGACGAACATTCAGTACTTC

clone_size: .
d_call: .
v_call: TRBV5-4
cdr3_length: 17
j_call: TRBJ2-1
cdr3_aa: CASSFGNGGNRGNEQFF
cdr3_nt: TGTGCCAGCAGCTTCGGGAACGGGGGGAATAGGGGGAATGAGCAGTTCTTC

clone_size: few
d_call: .
v_call: TRBV9
cdr3_length: 15
j_call: TRBJ1-1
cdr3_aa: CASSPPGWGGTEAFF
cdr3_nt: TGTGCCAGCAGCCCCCCCGGATGGGGAGGAACTGAAGCTTTCTTT

clone_size: .
d_call: .
v_call: TRBV4-2
cdr3_length: 15
j_call: TRBJ2-1
cdr3_aa: CASSQKTTATGEQFF
cdr3_nt: TGTGCCAGCAGCCAAAAGACTACCGCTACGGGTGAGCAGTTCTTC

clone_size: .
d_call: .
v_call: TRBV2
cdr3_length: 12
j_call: TRBJ1-2
cdr3_aa: CASTRVGYGYTF
cdr3_nt: TGTGCCAGCACCAGGGTGGGCTATGGCTACACCTTC

clone_size: .
d_call: .
v_call: TRBV6-1
cdr3_length: 13
j_call: TRBJ2-5
cdr3_aa: CASSEQAEETQYF
cdr3_nt: TGTGCCAGCAGTGAACAAGCGGAGGAGACCCAGTACTTC

clone_size: .
d_call: .
v_call: TRBV14
cdr3_length: 14
j_call: TRBJ2-4
cdr3_aa: CASSPRIAKNIQYF
cdr3_nt: TGTGCCAGCAGCCCAAGAATAGCCAAAAACATTCAGTACTTC

clone_size: .
d_call: .
v_call: TRBV5-8
cdr3_length: 16
j_call: TRBJ1-4
cdr3_aa: CASSMEEGRTNEKLFF
cdr3_nt: TGTGCCAGCAGCATGGAGGAGGGCAGGACGAATGAAAAACTGTTTTTT

clone_size: .
d_call: TRBD1
v_call: TRBV11-2
cdr3_length: 15
j_call: TRBJ2-6
cdr3_aa: CASSRAQAGGSILTF
cdr3_nt: TGTGCCAGCAGCCGGGCCCAGGCAGGGGGTTCCATCCTGACTTTC

clone_size: .
d_call: .
v_call: TRBV15
cdr3_length: 13
j_call: TRBJ2-7
cdr3_aa: CATSFFGSGEQYF
cdr3_nt: TGTGCCACCAGCTTTTTCGGATCGGGAGAGCAGTACTTC

clone_size: .
d_call: .
v_call: TRBV7-9
cdr3_length: 17
j_call: TRBJ1-5
cdr3_aa: CASSLGRPVDSNQPQHF
cdr3_nt: TGTGCCAGCAGCTTAGGTCGGCCAGTGGATAGCAATCAGCCCCAGCATTTT

clone_size: .
d_call: TRBD1
v_call: TRBV6-5
cdr3_length: 15
j_call: TRBJ1-1
cdr3_aa: CASSLYRGLNTEAFF
cdr3_nt: TGTGCCAGCAGTTTATACAGGGGCCTGAACACTGAAGCTTTCTTT

clone_size: once
d_call: TRBD1
v_call: TRBV7-9
cdr3_length: 15
j_call: TRBJ2-5
cdr3_aa: CASSSQGARGETQYF
cdr3_nt: TGTGCCAGCAGTTCGCAGGGGGCGAGAGGTGAGACCCAGTACTTC

clone_size: .
d_call: .
v_call: TRBV19
cdr3_length: 15
j_call: TRBJ2-1
cdr3_aa: CASSPPGGNYNEQFF
cdr3_nt: TGTGCCAGTAGCCCCCCGGGCGGGAACTACAATGAGCAGTTCTTC

clone_size: .
d_call: .
v_call: TRBV7-3
cdr3_length: 16
j_call: TRBJ2-3
cdr3_aa: CASSSRAVVGPDTQYF
cdr3_nt: TGTGCCAGCAGCAGTAGGGCAGTCGTGGGCCCAGATACGCAGTATTTT

clone_size: .
d_call: .
v_call: TRBV2
cdr3_length: 11
j_call: TRBJ1-2
cdr3_aa: CASRYEGGYTF
cdr3_nt: TGTGCCAGCAGGTACGAGGGCGGCTACACCTTC

clone_size: medium-sized
d_call: .
v_call: TRBV19
cdr3_length: 13
j_call: TRBJ1-5
cdr3_aa: CASSDSRNQPQHF
cdr3_nt: TGTGCCAGTAGTGATTCCAGAAATCAGCCCCAGCATTTT

clone_size: .
d_call: .
v_call: TRBV25-1
cdr3_length: 14
j_call: TRBJ2-2
cdr3_aa: CASGTGSFTGELFF
cdr3_nt: TGTGCCAGCGGGACTGGGAGTTTCACCGGGGAGCTGTTTTTT

clone_size: .
d_call: .
v_call: TRBV15
cdr3_length: 15
j_call: TRBJ2-1
cdr3_aa: CATSRDRSSYNEQFF
cdr3_nt: TGTGCCACCAGCAGGGACCGTAGCTCCTACAATGAGCAGTTCTTC

clone_size: once
d_call: TRBD1
v_call: TRBV5-1
cdr3_length: 15
j_call: TRBJ2-7
cdr3_aa: CASSPGDRDTYEQYF
cdr3_nt: TGCGCCAGCAGCCCGGGGGACAGGGATACCTACGAGCAGTACTTC

clone_size: .
d_call: .
v_call: TRBV19
cdr3_length: 13
j_call: TRBJ2-5
cdr3_aa: CASSTREQETQYF
cdr3_nt: TGTGCCAGTAGCACCAGGGAGCAAGAGACCCAGTACTTC

clone_size: once
d_call: TRBD1
v_call: TRBV5-6
cdr3_length: 15
j_call: TRBJ2-3
cdr3_aa: CASSRGTGVTDTQYF
cdr3_nt: TGTGCCAGCAGCCGCGGGACAGGGGTCACAGATACGCAGTATTTT